The 22 T cell receptor beta chains reported below all come from one sample, sequenced in a study of cytomegalovirus exposure and HLA in healthy donors. PCR involved 60 Vbeta and 13 Jbeta primers. Assay: immunoSEQ multiplex PCR; the TCRdb copy retains only in-frame clones and omits some. The profile shows more than 120,000 clones, 70% to 85% of them singletons. Sample: PBMCs. These TCRs come from a male donor in good health and CMV-seronegative.

This clone came up a few times. The rearrangement joins TRBV28 to TRBJ1-2; a possible D gene is TRBD1 (6 bases). The germline gives CDR1 MDHEN, CDR2 SYDVKM. CDR3 size: 13 residues. V lost 5 bases, J lost 4 bases, and 11 bases lay in between. This CDR3 reads CASSTGTVYGYTF. Written as DNA, the CDR3 is TGTGCCAGCAGTACAGGGACCGTCTATGGCTACACCTTC.

The V gene is TRBV7-9, the J gene TRBJ2-1; a possible D gene is TRBD2 (6 bases). This CDR3 spans 15 amino acids. Germline V gives CDR1 SEHNR, CDR2 FQNEAQ (reference sequence). V was trimmed by 2 bases and J by 7 bases, leaving 15 bases between them. As DNA, the CDR3 is TGTGCCAGCAGCTTAATAGCTAGCGAATGGAATGAGCAGTTCTTC. It translates to CASSLIASEWNEQFF.

This chain links TRBV9 with TRBJ2-2, with D possibly TRBD2 on 5 matching bases. The germline V gene encodes CDR1 SGDLS and CDR2 YYNGEE. The CDR3 covers 14 residues. V was cut by 3 bases and J by 4 bases, with 10 bases left in between. CDR3 protein: CASSALTSTGELFF. DNA for the CDR3: TGTGCCAGCAGCGCGTTAACTAGCACCGGGGAGCTGTTTTTT.

The gene calls are TRBV30 and TRBJ1-5; the match to TRBD1 covers 8 bases. The CDR3 loop spans 13 amino acids. Germline lookup yields CDR1 GTSNPN and CDR2 SVGIG (reference sequence). V shed 6 bases and J 3 bases; nucleotides not matched to a gene: 4. The CDR3 here is CACTGGYNQPQHF. The CDR3 DNA reads as TGTGCCTGTACAGGGGGTTACAATCAGCCCCAGCATTTT.

In this sample, this clone turned up a few times. The rearrangement links TRBV30 to TRBJ2-3; D ambiguous. The germline CDR1 and CDR2 sequences are GTSNPN and SVGIG (reference sequence). CDR3 length: 13 amino acids. Trimming left V 3 bases short and J 0 bases short, with 7 bases between. Here the CDR3 reads CAWRVSSTDTQYF. CDR3 in DNA: TGTGCCTGGAGGGTTAGCAGCACAGATACGCAGTATTTT.

V and J are TRBV5-1 and TRBJ2-2; D is perhaps TRBD1 (5 bases). The germline V gene encodes CDR1 SGHRS and CDR2 YFSETQ. The length of the CDR3 is 14 residues. Trimming left V 0 bases short and J 7 bases short, with 10 bases between. Here the CDR3 reads CASSLVRDHGELFF. In DNA, the CDR3 is TGCGCCAGCAGCTTGGTCAGGGATCACGGGGAGCTGTTTTTT.

The rearrangement joins TRBV27 to TRBJ2-7; no clear D gene. Germline lookup yields CDR1 MNHEY and CDR2 SMNVEV (reference sequence). CDR3 length: 15 amino acids. Trimming stripped 2 bases from V and 4 bases from J, with 15 bases between. Written as DNA, the CDR3 is TGTGCCAGCAGTTTAAACTCGGATAGCCCTTACGAGCAGTACTTC. Translation gives CASSLNSDSPYEQYF.

This chain uses TRBV10-3 with TRBJ2-7; D is possibly TRBD1 (7 bases). V was pared by 0 bases and J by 6 bases, with 21 bases between. Germline V gene data show CDR1 as ENHRY and CDR2 as SYGVKD. The CDR3 runs 17 residues. DNA of the CDR3: TGTGCCATCAGTGAGTCGAGTGGGGCAGGGGGAGGCCCCGAGCAGTACTTC. Translated: CAISESSGAGGGPEQYF.

The chain recombines TRBV7-9 with TRBJ2-2; D possibly corresponds to TRBD2 (5 bases). CDR3 length equals 13 residues. Between the trimmed V and J ends, which lost 5 bases and 6 bases, there was a span of 10 bases. Germline V CDR1 and CDR2: SEHNR, FQNEAQ (reference sequence). Written as DNA, the CDR3 is TGTGCCAGCAGCATAACCGGGGCCGGGGAGCTGTTTTTT. Its translation: CASSITGAGELFF.

The J gene is TRBJ2-2, the V gene TRBV7-9, with TRBD2 matching over 7 bases. The V gene end was trimmed by 4 bases and the J gene end by 4 bases; junction bases not matched to a gene: 6. CDR3 length: 15 residues. The germline V gene encodes CDR1 SEHNR and CDR2 FQNEAQ (reference sequence). The CDR3 loop reads CASSSASGVTGELFF. CDR3 coding DNA: TGTGCCAGCAGCTCCGCCAGCGGGGTCACCGGGGAGCTGTTTTTT.

The rearrangement links TRBV28 to TRBJ1-1; D is possibly TRBD1 (5 bases). This CDR3 is 14 amino acids long. Germline V gene sequence: CDR1 MDHEN, CDR2 SYDVKM. Trimming removed 3 bases at V and 1 base at J, with 9 bases between. This CDR3 reads CASSLDGQNTEAFF. In DNA form, the CDR3 reads TGTGCCAGCAGTTTGGATGGACAGAACACTGAAGCTTTCTTT.

This clone appeared a few times. The rearrangement links TRBV29-1 to TRBJ2-7; no clear D gene. Trimming took 6 bases from V and 1 from J, leaving 7 bases between them. Germline V CDR1 and CDR2: SQVTM, ANQGSEA. The length of the CDR3 is 11 residues. The CDR3 region is CSVRESYEQYF. The CDR3 coding sequence is TGCAGCGTCCGCGAATCCTACGAGCAGTACTTC.

The rearrangement joins TRBV19 to TRBJ1-1; D is unclear. The V end lost 5 bases, the J end lost 5 bases, and 12 bases lay between the germline ends. This CDR3 is built from 13 residues. The germline V gene has CDR1 LNHDA and CDR2 SQIVND (reference sequence). CDR3 DNA: TGTGCCAGTAGTCTTGATGGGGAGACTGAAGCTTTCTTT. Amino acids: CASSLDGETEAFF.

V gene TRBV18 combines with J gene TRBJ2-1; D might be TRBD2 (5 bases). This CDR3 region has 16 residues. V dropped 4 bases and J dropped 4 bases, with 17 bases sitting between them. The germline gives CDR1 KGHSH, CDR2 LQKENI. This chain's CDR3 is CASSLESYRTYNEQFF. In DNA, the CDR3 is TGTGCCAGCTCACTAGAGTCTTACCGGACTTACAATGAGCAGTTCTTC.

Points on this clone: A read error may account for a junction end that differs from germline. The gene calls are TRBV9 and TRBJ2-1; TRBD2 might be the D (6 bases). CDR1 and CDR2 from the germline V gene are SGDLS and YYNGEE. CDR3 length equals 13 residues. CDR3 loop: CASAGSSHNEQFF. The CDR3 DNA is TGTGCCAGCGCCGGGAGCTCCCACAATGAGCAGTTCTTC. The whole variable domain, remainder taken from reference TRBV9 and TRBJ2-1, is DSGVTQTPKHLITATGQRVTLRCSPRSGDLSVYWYQQSLDQGLQFLIQYYNGEERAKGNILERFSAQQFPDLHSELNLSSLELGDSALYFCASAGSSHNEQFFGPGTRLTVL.

The chain links TRBV30 to TRBJ2-1; 8 nucleotides match TRBD1. J gave up 11 bases and V 2 bases, and 23 bases lay outside the gene matches. This CDR3 has 18 residues. Germline V CDR1 and CDR2: GTSNPN, SVGIG (reference sequence). CDR3 sequence: CAWSKWGTGGTRSGQQFF. The CDR3 DNA reads as TGTGCCTGGAGTAAGTGGGGAACAGGGGGAACAAGGTCTGGGCAGCAGTTCTTC.

The J gene is TRBJ2-1, the V gene TRBV4-3; TRBD1 matches at 8 bases. The V gene end was trimmed by 6 bases and the J gene end by 3 bases; junction bases not matched to a gene: 13. Germline CDR1 LGHNA, CDR2 YSLEER. This CDR3 region has 17 residues. This CDR3 reads CASSQQGVTGFYNEQFF. The CDR3 nucleotides read TGCGCCAGCAGTCAACAGGGGGTTACTGGGTTCTACAATGAGCAGTTCTTC.

This clone was found a few times. The chain recombines TRBV28 with TRBJ2-2; 11 positions match TRBD1. CDR3 length: 17 residues. CDR1 is MDHEN and CDR2 is SYDVKM in the germline V gene. V dropped 4 bases and J dropped 6; count of bases not matched to a gene: 10. The CDR3 loop is CASSSLWTGGNAGELFF. The CDR3 DNA sequence: TGTGCCAGCAGTTCACTATGGACAGGGGGCAACGCCGGGGAGCTGTTTTTT.

The rearrangement joins TRBV5-4 to TRBJ2-7; 7 bases match TRBD2. J lost 5 bases, V lost 0 bases, and 8 bases had no gene match. CDR3 length: 15 residues. Germline V gene data show CDR1 as SGHNT and CDR2 as YYREEE (reference sequence). In DNA form, the CDR3 reads TGTGCCAGCAGCTTGGCGGGCGGGAGAGGAGACGAGCAGTACTTC. This translates into CASSLAGGRGDEQYF.

V gene TRBV7-2 combines with J gene TRBJ2-4; D is unclear. Per germline, CDR1 SGHTA and CDR2 FQGNSA. This CDR3 has 14 amino acids. Trimming pared 1 base from V and 2 bases from J, leaving 6 bases between. CDR3 sequence: CASSLGGSKNIQYF. CDR3 sequence (DNA): TGTGCCAGCAGCTTAGGAGGCTCCAAAAACATTCAGTACTTC. Full variable domain (missing parts from reference TRBV7-2 and TRBJ2-4): GAGVSQSPSNKVTEKGKDVELRCDPISGHTALYWYRQSLGQGLEFLIYFQGNSAPDKSGLPSDRFSAERTGGSVSTLTIQRTQQEDSAVYLCASSLGGSKNIQYFGAGTRLSVL.

The chain links TRBV10-3 to TRBJ2-5, with a weak D call TRBD2 (5 bases). The better agreement between TRBJ2-7 and the DNA end casts doubt on the J call. This CDR3 region has 12 residues. CDR1 and CDR2 (germline): ENHRY, SYGVKD. CDR3 residues: CAISESTSEQYF. CDR3 sequence (DNA): TGTGCCATCAGTGAGTCCACTAGCGAGCAGTACTTC.

This chain connects TRBV23-1 to TRBJ1-1, with a weak D call TRBD1 (5 bases). TRBV23-1 is assigned to the ORF class and has an uncertain function. Trimming took 2 bases from V and 3 from J, leaving 13 bases between them. This CDR3 has 15 residues. In DNA, the CDR3 is TGCGCCAGCAGTCAAAATCCTCAGGGCCACACTGAAGCTTTCTTT. The encoded protein is CASSQNPQGHTEAFF.